This entry concerns a single T cell receptor (beta chain). Its antigen is unknown. Each donor was a Caucasian adult residing in Nashville, Tennessee. These data are taken from a study of shared clonotypes between healthy human individuals. A deep-level run was used for the assay. Sequencing was performed with immunoSEQ multiplex PCR; in TCRdb, only in-frame clones are kept and a portion is missing. The table has 90,000 to 150,000 clones, about 70% seen once; the top ten hold under 25%. Study results and caveats: Depth was large, yet rarefaction showed that sorted-subset sequencing was incomplete.

This clonotype originated in a woman in her 30s in good health. Sequenced material: memory CD8+ T cells sorted from blood. As for subset: CD45RO+ cells pooled with CCR7-negative TemRA cells.

The CDR3 bases are TGCGCCAGCAGCCACGGACTTCTCAATGAGCAGTTCTTC. It encodes CASSHGLLNEQFF. This sequence joins TRBV4-1 and TRBJ2-1, with D tentatively TRBD2 (5 bases). Trimming removed 3 bases from V and 6 bases from J, with 9 bases in between. The CDR3 spans 13 residues. CDR1 and CDR2 from the germline V gene are MGHRA and YSYEKL.